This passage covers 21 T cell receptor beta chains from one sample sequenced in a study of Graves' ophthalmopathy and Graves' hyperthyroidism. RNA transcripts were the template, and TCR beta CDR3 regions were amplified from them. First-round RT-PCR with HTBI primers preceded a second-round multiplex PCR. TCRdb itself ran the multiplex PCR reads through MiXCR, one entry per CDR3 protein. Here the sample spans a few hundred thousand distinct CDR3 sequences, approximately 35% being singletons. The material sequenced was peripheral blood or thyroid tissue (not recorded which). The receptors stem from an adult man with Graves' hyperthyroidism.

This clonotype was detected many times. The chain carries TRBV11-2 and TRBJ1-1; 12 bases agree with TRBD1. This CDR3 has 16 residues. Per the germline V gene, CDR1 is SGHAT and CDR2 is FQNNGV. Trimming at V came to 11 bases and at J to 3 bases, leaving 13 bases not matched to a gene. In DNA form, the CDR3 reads TGTGCCGGAACCAAAGGGACAGGGGGCTTGGACACTGAAGCTTTCTTT. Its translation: CAGTKGTGGLDTEAFF.

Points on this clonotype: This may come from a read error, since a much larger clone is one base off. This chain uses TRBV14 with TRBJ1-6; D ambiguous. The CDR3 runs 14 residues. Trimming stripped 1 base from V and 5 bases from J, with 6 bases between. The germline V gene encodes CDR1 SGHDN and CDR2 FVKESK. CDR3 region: CASSQGPHNSPLHF. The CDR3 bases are TGTGCCAGCAGCCAAGGCCCTCATAATTCACCCCTCCACTTT.

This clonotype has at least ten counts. CDR3 nucleotide sequence: TGTGCCAGCAGCCGGGCGACAGGGTCGTACACTGAAGCTTTCTTT. Amino acid sequence: CASSRATGSYTEAFF. This chain connects TRBV5-6 to TRBJ1-1, with 7 bases matching TRBD1. This CDR3 contains 15 residues. Germline V gene data show CDR1 as SGHDT and CDR2 as YYEEEE. V dropped 4 bases and J dropped 3; count of bases not matched to a gene: 9.

The CDR3 is CASSSGQGKYEQYF. The CDR3 bases are TGTGCCAGCAGCTCGGGACAGGGAAAATACGAGCAGTACTTC. V is TRBV7-9 and J is TRBJ2-7; 9 bases map to TRBD1. Germline V gene data show CDR1 as SEHNR and CDR2 as FQNEAQ (reference sequence). The ends lost 4 bases at V and 4 bases at J; junction bases unmatched: 5. CDR3 length equals 14 residues.

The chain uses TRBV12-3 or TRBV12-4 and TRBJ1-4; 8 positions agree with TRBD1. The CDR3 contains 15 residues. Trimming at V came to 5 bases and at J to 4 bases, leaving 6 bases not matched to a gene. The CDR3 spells CASSAGGAYNEKLFF. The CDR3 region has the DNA TGTGCCAGCAGTGCAGGGGGCGCGTATAATGAAAAACTGTTTTTT.

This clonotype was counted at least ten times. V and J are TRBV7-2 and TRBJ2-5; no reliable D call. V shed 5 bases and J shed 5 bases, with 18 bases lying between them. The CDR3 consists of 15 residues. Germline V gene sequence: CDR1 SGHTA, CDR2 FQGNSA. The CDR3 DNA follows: TGTGCCAGCAGCCTCGGACCCGCTGGGGTGGAGACCCAGTACTTC. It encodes CASSLGPAGVETQYF.

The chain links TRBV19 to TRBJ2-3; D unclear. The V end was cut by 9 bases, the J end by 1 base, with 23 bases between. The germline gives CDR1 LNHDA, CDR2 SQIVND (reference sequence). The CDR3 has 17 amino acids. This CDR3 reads CASSLRFGGVGTDTQYF. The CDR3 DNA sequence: TGTGCCAGCAGTTTGCGGTTCGGCGGAGTTGGCACAGATACGCAGTATTTT. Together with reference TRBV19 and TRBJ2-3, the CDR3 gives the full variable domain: DGGITQSPKYLFRKEGQNVTLSCEQNLNHDAMYWYRQDPGQGLRLIYYSQIVNDFQKGDIAEGYSVSREKKESFPLTVTSAQKNPTAFYLCASSLRFGGVGTDTQYFGPGTRLTVL.

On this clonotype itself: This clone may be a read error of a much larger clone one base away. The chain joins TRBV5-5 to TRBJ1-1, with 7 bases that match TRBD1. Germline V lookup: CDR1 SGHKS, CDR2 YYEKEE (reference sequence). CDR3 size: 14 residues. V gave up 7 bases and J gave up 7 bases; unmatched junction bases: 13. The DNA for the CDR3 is TGTGCCAGCCGCCCCATAGACAGGGAGGATGAAGCTTTCTTT. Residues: CASRPIDREDEAFF.

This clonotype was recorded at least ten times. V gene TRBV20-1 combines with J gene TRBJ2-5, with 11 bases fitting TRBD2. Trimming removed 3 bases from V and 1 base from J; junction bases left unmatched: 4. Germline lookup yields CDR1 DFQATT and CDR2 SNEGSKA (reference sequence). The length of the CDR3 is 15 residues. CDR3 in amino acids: CSARPLAGGQETQYF. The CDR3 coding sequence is TGCAGTGCTAGGCCCCTAGCGGGGGGCCAAGAGACCCAGTACTTC.

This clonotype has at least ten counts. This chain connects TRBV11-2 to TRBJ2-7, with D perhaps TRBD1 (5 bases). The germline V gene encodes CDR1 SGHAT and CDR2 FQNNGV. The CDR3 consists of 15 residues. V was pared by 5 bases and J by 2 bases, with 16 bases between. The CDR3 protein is CASSPGAGPTYEQYF. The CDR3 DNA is TGTGCCAGCAGCCCAGGAGCAGGGCCCACCTACGAGCAGTACTTC.

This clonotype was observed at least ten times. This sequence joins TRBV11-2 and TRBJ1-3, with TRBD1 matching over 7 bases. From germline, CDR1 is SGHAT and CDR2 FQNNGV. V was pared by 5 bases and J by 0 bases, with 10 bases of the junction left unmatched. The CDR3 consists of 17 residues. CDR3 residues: CASSLTADRHSGNTIYF. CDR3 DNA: TGTGCCAGCAGCCTCACGGCGGACAGGCACTCTGGAAACACCATATATTTT. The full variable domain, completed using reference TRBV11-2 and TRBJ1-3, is EAGVAQSPRYKIIEKRQSVAFWCNPISGHATLYWYQQILGQGPKLLIQFQNNGVVDDSQLPKDRFSAERLKGVDSTLKIQPAKLEDSAVYLCASSLTADRHSGNTIYFGEGSWLTVV.

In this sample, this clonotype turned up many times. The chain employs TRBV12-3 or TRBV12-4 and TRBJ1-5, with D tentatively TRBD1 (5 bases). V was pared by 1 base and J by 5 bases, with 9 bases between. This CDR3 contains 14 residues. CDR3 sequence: CASSLGAGYQPQHF. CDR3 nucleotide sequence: TGTGCCAGCAGTTTAGGGGCAGGGTATCAGCCCCAGCATTTT.

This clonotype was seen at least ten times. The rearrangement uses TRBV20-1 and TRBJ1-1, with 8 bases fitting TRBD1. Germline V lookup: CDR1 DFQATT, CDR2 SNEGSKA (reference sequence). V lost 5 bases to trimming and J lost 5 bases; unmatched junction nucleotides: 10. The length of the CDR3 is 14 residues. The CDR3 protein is CSAGTDREGTEAFF. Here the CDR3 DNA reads TGCAGTGCTGGGACGGACAGGGAGGGAACTGAAGCTTTCTTT.

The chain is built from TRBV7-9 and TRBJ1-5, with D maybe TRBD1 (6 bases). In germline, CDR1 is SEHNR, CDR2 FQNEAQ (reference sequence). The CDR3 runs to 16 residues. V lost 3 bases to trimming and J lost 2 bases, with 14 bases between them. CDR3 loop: CASSLMGGDRNQPQHF. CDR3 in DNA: TGTGCCAGCAGCTTGATGGGGGGCGACCGCAATCAGCCCCAGCATTTT. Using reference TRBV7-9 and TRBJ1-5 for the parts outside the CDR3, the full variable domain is DTGVSQNPRHKITKRGQNVTFRCDPISEHNRLYWYRQTLGQGPEFLTYFQNEAQLEKSRLLSDRFSAERPKGSFSTLEIQRTEQGDSAMYLCASSLMGGDRNQPQHFGDGTRLSIL.

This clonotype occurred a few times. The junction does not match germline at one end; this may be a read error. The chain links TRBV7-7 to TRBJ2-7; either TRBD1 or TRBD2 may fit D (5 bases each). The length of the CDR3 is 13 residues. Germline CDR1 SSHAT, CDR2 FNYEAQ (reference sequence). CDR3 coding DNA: TGTGCTAGCAGCCCCGGGACGGGTAGGGAGCAGTACTTC. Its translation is CASSPGTGREQYF.

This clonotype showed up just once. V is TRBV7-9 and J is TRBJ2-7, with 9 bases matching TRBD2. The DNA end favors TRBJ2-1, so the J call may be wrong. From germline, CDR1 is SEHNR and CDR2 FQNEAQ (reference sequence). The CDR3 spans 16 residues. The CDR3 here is CASSPSTSGGYNEQFF. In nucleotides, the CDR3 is TGTGCCAGCAGCCCTTCGACTAGCGGTGGGTACAATGAGCAGTTCTTC.

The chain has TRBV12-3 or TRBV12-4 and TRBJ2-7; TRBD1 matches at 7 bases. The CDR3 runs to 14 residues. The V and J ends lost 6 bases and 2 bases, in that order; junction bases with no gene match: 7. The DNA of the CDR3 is TGTGCCAGCAGCCAGACAGGGATCGCCTACGAGCAGTACTTC. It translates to CASSQTGIAYEQYF.

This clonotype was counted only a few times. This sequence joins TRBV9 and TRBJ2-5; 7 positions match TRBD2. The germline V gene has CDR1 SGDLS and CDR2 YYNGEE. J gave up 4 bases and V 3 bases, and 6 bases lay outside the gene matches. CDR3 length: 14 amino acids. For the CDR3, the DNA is TGTGCCAGCAGCGCAAGCGGGGCGGGAGAGACCCAGTACTTC. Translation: CASSASGAGETQYF.

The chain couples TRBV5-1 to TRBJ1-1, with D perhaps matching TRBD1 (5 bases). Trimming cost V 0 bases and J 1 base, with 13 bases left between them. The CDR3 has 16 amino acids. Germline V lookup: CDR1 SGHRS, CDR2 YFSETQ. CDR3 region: CASSLGSGVKNTEAFF. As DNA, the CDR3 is TGCGCCAGCAGCTTGGGCTCGGGGGTGAAGAACACTGAAGCTTTCTTT.

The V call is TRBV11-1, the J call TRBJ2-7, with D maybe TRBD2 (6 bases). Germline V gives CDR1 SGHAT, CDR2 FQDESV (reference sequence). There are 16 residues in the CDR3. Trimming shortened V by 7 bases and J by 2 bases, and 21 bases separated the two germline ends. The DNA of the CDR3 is TGTGCCAGCACTACGGTAGGCTTCGGCGGGGCCTACGAGCAGTACTTC. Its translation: CASTTVGFGGAYEQYF.

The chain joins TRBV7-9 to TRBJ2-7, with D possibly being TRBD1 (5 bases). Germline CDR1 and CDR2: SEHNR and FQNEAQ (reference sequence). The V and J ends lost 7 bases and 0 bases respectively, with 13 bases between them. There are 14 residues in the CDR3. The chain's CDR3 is CASTSKGNSYEQYF. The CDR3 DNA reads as TGTGCCAGCACCTCTAAGGGGAACTCCTACGAGCAGTACTTC. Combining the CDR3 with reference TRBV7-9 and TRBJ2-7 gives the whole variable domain DTGVSQNPRHKITKRGQNVTFRCDPISEHNRLYWYRQTLGQGPEFLTYFQNEAQLEKSRLLSDRFSAERPKGSFSTLEIQRTEQGDSAMYLCASTSKGNSYEQYFGPGTRLTVT.